This T cell receptor (beta chain) originates from a study of T cells in Graves' hyperthyroidism and ophthalmopathy. RNA transcripts served as the template for amplifying TCR beta CDR3 regions. When the TCR CDR3 underwent first-round RT-PCR, the HTBI primer set was used. TCRdb re-analysed the multiplex PCR reads in MiXCR, keeping a single row per CDR3 protein. The table shows approximately 600,000 distinct CDR3 sequences, with around 16% occurring only once. Losses at the gene ends were 6 bases for V and 3 bases for J; bases not matched to a gene: 7. Germline CDR1 and CDR2: DFQATT and SNEGSKA (reference sequence). This CDR3 spans 15 amino acids. This clonotype was seen many times. Its target is unknown. Criteria for exclusion of patients were uncontrolled infection, other autoimmune disease, pregnancy or lactation. Study results and limitations: Most clonotypes expanded in the thyroid (above 0.001) were also present in blood.

The specimen was blood. This TCR derives from a young woman with Graves' hyperthyroidism. This chain joins TRBV20-1 and TRBJ2-7; 14 bases match TRBD2. CDR3 in amino acids: CSAAGLAGVIYEQYF. DNA for the CDR3: TGCAGTGCCGCGGGACTAGCGGGAGTTATCTACGAGCAGTACTTC.